These T cell receptor beta chains were read from a single sample in a study of PD-L1 blockade in urothelial cancer. TCRdb's table, derived via immunoSEQ multiplex PCR, lists solely in-frame clones and lacks some. This sample has tens of thousands of clones, with around 87% found just once. The sequencing here drew on PBMCs, taken around atezolizumab (anti-PD-L1) treatment. Source of these receptors: a man aged 50 or older with urothelial cancer. Both conserved end residues are part of each CDR3. The order of the fields is J gene, clone size, D gene, CDR3 length, V gene, CDR3 protein, CDR3 DNA. The D gene is left open where the match is weak. Size values are once, few and many counts, or a class for expanded clones, and some rows have none.

>TRBJ2-1|few|TRBD2|16|TRBV27
CASSPRVAGGAYEQFF
TGTGCCAGCAGTCCTAGGGTTGCGGGGGGAGCATATGAGCAGTTCTTC
>TRBJ2-6|NA|NA|16|TRBV14
CASSRGADVGANVLTF
TGTGCCAGCAGCCGGGGAGCGGATGTGGGGGCCAACGTCCTGACTTTC
>TRBJ2-1|NA|NA|15|TRBV14
CASSQEMGRSDEQFF
TGTGCCAGCAGCCAAGAGATGGGCCGGTCCGATGAGCAGTTCTTC
>TRBJ2-5|NA|NA|14|TRBV11-2
CASTLALDPGEQYF
TGTGCCAGCACCCTAGCCCTAGATCCGGGGGAGCAGTACTTC
>TRBJ1-4|NA|NA|14|TRBV10-3
CAISEDPQGEKLFF
TGTGCCATCAGTGAGGACCCCCAGGGGGAAAAACTGTTTTTT
>TRBJ2-7|NA|NA|14|TRBV19
CASQHSGSPYEQYF
TGTGCCAGTCAGCACAGCGGTTCCCCCTACGAGCAGTACTTC
>TRBJ2-7|NA|TRBD1|18|TRBV6-1
CASSASRGLVAISYEQYF
TGTGCCAGCAGTGCGTCCAGGGGGCTGGTGGCAATCTCCTACGAGCAGTACTTC
>TRBJ1-1|NA|NA|13|TRBV18
CASSPTVNTEAFF
TGTGCCAGCTCACCTACAGTGAACACTGAAGCTTTCTTT
>TRBJ2-7|NA|NA|13|TRBV5-1
CASSRDSNYEQYF
TGCGCCAGCAGTCGGGACTCTAACTACGAGCAGTACTTC
>TRBJ2-1|NA|TRBD2|16|TRBV10-3
CAISARYGGGNNEQFF
TGTGCCATCAGTGCCCGGTATGGCGGGGGAAACAATGAGCAGTTCTTC
>TRBJ1-2|NA|TRBD1|16|TRBV7-9
CASSLVGGSDWNGYTF
TGTGCCAGCAGCTTAGTAGGGGGCAGTGATTGGAATGGCTACACCTTC
>TRBJ1-2|NA|NA|15|TRBV7-8
CASSLAPQGFYGYTF
TGTGCCAGCAGCTTAGCCCCACAGGGTTTCTATGGCTACACCTTC
>TRBJ2-6|NA|NA|18|TRBV7-9
CASSFPPDIYSGANVLTF
TGTGCCAGCAGCTTCCCTCCGGACATATACTCTGGGGCCAACGTCCTGACTTTC
>TRBJ1-5|NA|TRBD1|14|TRBV9
CASSPGQGDQPQHF
TGTGCCAGCAGCCCCGGACAGGGTGACCAGCCCCAGCATTTT
>TRBJ2-1|few|NA|12|TRBV2
CASGRDYNEQFF
TGTGCCAGCGGCCGGGACTACAATGAGCAGTTCTTC
>TRBJ2-3|NA|NA|15|TRBV18
CASSPAGRETDTQYF
TGTGCCAGCTCACCAGCCGGCAGGGAAACAGATACGCAGTATTTT
>TRBJ2-7|NA|NA|12|TRBV6-1
CASSGLHYEQYF
TGTGCCAGCAGTGGACTACACTACGAGCAGTACTTC
>TRBJ2-3|NA|TRBD2|16|TRBV7-8
CASSSSGGALTDTQYF
TGTGCCAGCAGCTCTAGCGGGGGGGCCCTCACAGATACGCAGTATTTT
>TRBJ2-5|NA|TRBD2|15|TRBV15
CATSRVAGGLETQYF
TGTGCCACCAGCAGAGTGGCGGGGGGGCTGGAGACCCAGTACTTC
>TRBJ2-7|NA|NA|15|TRBV12-5
CASGPRMTSIYEQYF
TGTGCTAGTGGTCCCCGAATGACTAGTATCTACGAGCAGTACTTC
>TRBJ2-5|NA|TRBD1|14|TRBV7-9
CASSRPGQGQTQYF
TGTGCCAGCAGCAGACCGGGACAGGGTCAGACCCAGTACTTC
>TRBJ2-7|NA|TRBD1|15|TRBV4-1
CASSHGTANSYEQYF
TGCGCCAGCAGCCACGGGACAGCCAATTCCTACGAGCAGTACTTC
>TRBJ2-7|NA|NA|13|TRBV2
CASSRTYDYEQYF
TGTGCCAGCAGTAGGACTTACGACTACGAGCAGTACTTC
>TRBJ2-5|NA|NA|15|TRBV18
CASSPNSGIQETQYF
TGTGCCAGCTCACCAAATTCCGGGATCCAAGAGACCCAGTACTTC
>TRBJ1-2|NA|NA|13|TRBV18
CASSPTGGLGYTF
TGTGCCAGCTCACCGACAGGTGGCCTCGGCTACACCTTC